This is a list of T cell receptor beta chains from one sample in a study of cytomegalovirus exposure and HLA in healthy donors. Sequencing was performed with immunoSEQ multiplex PCR; in TCRdb, only in-frame clones are kept and a portion is missing. The repertoire has approximately 97,000 clones, 50% to 70% of them found once; the top ten carry approximately 4.3%. The sequenced sample was PBMCs. These receptors were collected from a human donor in good health. CDR3s include the opening cysteine and the closing phenylalanine or tryptophan. D genes are given only for firm matches. Clone size is stated in some rows and not others, as once, few, many or a class when expanded.

D gene: TRBD1; clone size: .; V gene: TRBV5-1; J gene: TRBJ2-7; CDR3 DNA: TGCGCCAGCAGCCCGAGACAGGGTATGGTCTGGGAGCAGTACTTC; CDR3 protein: CASSPRQGMVWEQYF
D gene: TRBD2; clone size: .; V gene: TRBV5-4; J gene: TRBJ2-7; CDR3 DNA: TGTGCCAGCAGCCCTGGACTAGCGGGAGGCGAGCAGTACTTC; CDR3 protein: CASSPGLAGGEQYF
D gene: .; clone size: .; V gene: TRBV2; J gene: TRBJ1-4; CDR3 DNA: TGTGCCAGCAGTGTAATCCGGAGGCCCAATGAAAAACTGTTTTTT; CDR3 protein: CASSVIRRPNEKLFF
D gene: TRBD2; clone size: .; V gene: TRBV19; J gene: TRBJ2-7; CDR3 DNA: TGTGCCAGTAGTAATGGACTAGCGGCCCTCTACGAGCAGTACTTC; CDR3 protein: CASSNGLAALYEQYF
D gene: .; clone size: .; V gene: TRBV10-1; J gene: TRBJ1-2; CDR3 DNA: TGCGCCAGCAGTGCCACTAAAGCGCATGGCTACACCTTC; CDR3 protein: CASSATKAHGYTF
D gene: .; clone size: .; V gene: TRBV30; J gene: TRBJ2-5; CDR3 DNA: TGTGCCTGGAGTATCAGGGTACAAGAGACCCAGTACTTC; CDR3 protein: CAWSIRVQETQYF
D gene: .; clone size: once; V gene: TRBV6-5; J gene: TRBJ1-5; CDR3 DNA: TGTGCCAGCAGGACGGTACGGGATAGTCAGCCCCAGCATTTT; CDR3 protein: CASRTVRDSQPQHF
D gene: .; clone size: few; V gene: TRBV7-8; J gene: TRBJ1-2; CDR3 DNA: TGTGCCAGCAGCTTAGTTGGGATACAGGACCAATTACTCTATGGCTACACCTTC; CDR3 protein: CASSLVGIQDQLLYGYTF
D gene: .; clone size: few; V gene: TRBV11-2; J gene: TRBJ1-4; CDR3 DNA: TGTGCCAGCACAGTGGGCAGGTTCCCAACTAATGAAAAACTGTTTTTT; CDR3 protein: CASTVGRFPTNEKLFF
D gene: TRBD1; clone size: few; V gene: TRBV4-1; J gene: TRBJ2-7; CDR3 DNA: TGCGCCAGCAGCCCTAGGGACAGGGGCCCCTACGAGCAGTACTTC; CDR3 protein: CASSPRDRGPYEQYF
D gene: TRBD1; clone size: .; V gene: TRBV28; J gene: TRBJ1-5; CDR3 DNA: TGTGCCAGCAGTACCCCCGGACAGGGTGGCAATCAGCCCCAGCATTTT; CDR3 protein: CASSTPGQGGNQPQHF
D gene: TRBD1; clone size: .; V gene: TRBV28; J gene: TRBJ2-1; CDR3 DNA: TGTGCCAGCAGTTCACAGGGGGCGGGCGGATACAATGAGCAGTTCTTC; CDR3 protein: CASSSQGAGGYNEQFF
D gene: .; clone size: .; V gene: TRBV30; J gene: TRBJ2-7; CDR3 DNA: TGTGCCTGGAGTGTACTAGGAACCTACGAGCAGTACTTC; CDR3 protein: CAWSVLGTYEQYF
D gene: TRBD2; clone size: .; V gene: TRBV18; J gene: TRBJ2-1; CDR3 DNA: TGTGCCAGCTCACCAAGTTCGGTAGCGGGAGGGCGTGAGCAGTTCTTC; CDR3 protein: CASSPSSVAGGREQFF
D gene: .; clone size: .; V gene: TRBV2; J gene: TRBJ1-5; CDR3 DNA: TGTGCCAGCAGTCCCACCTATAGCAATCAGCCCCAGCATTTT; CDR3 protein: CASSPTYSNQPQHF
D gene: .; clone size: .; V gene: TRBV5-1; J gene: TRBJ2-7; CDR3 DNA: TGCGCCAGCAGCTTGTTTTCGGGCGAGCAGTACTTC; CDR3 protein: CASSLFSGEQYF
D gene: .; clone size: .; V gene: TRBV14; J gene: TRBJ1-1; CDR3 DNA: TGTGCCAGCAGCTCCCTCCACAGCGGGAACACTGAAGCTTTCTTT; CDR3 protein: CASSSLHSGNTEAFF
D gene: .; clone size: .; V gene: TRBV28; J gene: TRBJ1-6; CDR3 DNA: TGTGCCAGCAGTATGTACAGGAATTCACCCCTCCACTTT; CDR3 protein: CASSMYRNSPLHF
D gene: .; clone size: .; V gene: TRBV2; J gene: TRBJ2-7; CDR3 DNA: TGTGCCAGCAGTCGACTGAACTACGAGCAGTACTTC; CDR3 protein: CASSRLNYEQYF
D gene: .; clone size: .; V gene: TRBV9; J gene: TRBJ1-4; CDR3 DNA: TGTGCCAGCAGCGGCGGGGGAACTGGTGATGAAAAACTGTTTTTT; CDR3 protein: CASSGGGTGDEKLFF
D gene: .; clone size: .; V gene: TRBV19; J gene: TRBJ2-1; CDR3 DNA: TGTGCCAGTGCAGAGACAGCTTTGAGCAATGAGCAGTTCTTC; CDR3 protein: CASAETALSNEQFF
D gene: TRBD1; clone size: .; V gene: TRBV14; J gene: TRBJ1-2; CDR3 DNA: TGTGCCAGCAGCACTCGGGCAGGGGGCCCCACTAACTATGGCTACACCTTC; CDR3 protein: CASSTRAGGPTNYGYTF
D gene: TRBD2; clone size: few; V gene: TRBV14; J gene: TRBJ2-1; CDR3 DNA: TGTGCCAGCAGCCCCCAACTAGCGGGTGAGCAGTTCTTC; CDR3 protein: CASSPQLAGEQFF
D gene: .; clone size: .; V gene: TRBV5-1; J gene: TRBJ2-1; CDR3 DNA: TGCGCCAGCAGCGAGGACAGCAGACTTACCGCCAATGAGCAGTTCTTC; CDR3 protein: CASSEDSRLTANEQFF
D gene: TRBD1; clone size: .; V gene: TRBV19; J gene: TRBJ1-3; CDR3 DNA: TGTGCCAGTAGTCACAGGGGGGATGGAAACACCATATATTTT; CDR3 protein: CASSHRGDGNTIYF
D gene: .; clone size: .; V gene: TRBV23-1; J gene: TRBJ2-2; CDR3 DNA: TGCGCCAGCAGCCTAAGACTCCCCGGCACCGGGGAGCTGTTTTTT; CDR3 protein: CASSLRLPGTGELFF
D gene: .; clone size: few; V gene: TRBV9; J gene: TRBJ2-1; CDR3 DNA: TGTGCCAGCAGCGTAGCAGGGTCAGAGAGATTCAATGAGCAGTTCTTC; CDR3 protein: CASSVAGSERFNEQFF
D gene: .; clone size: .; V gene: TRBV10-1; J gene: TRBJ2-1; CDR3 DNA: TGCGCCAGCAGCGCCCGAGACAATGAGCAGTTCTTC; CDR3 protein: CASSARDNEQFF
D gene: .; clone size: .; V gene: TRBV25-1; J gene: TRBJ2-7; CDR3 DNA: TGTGCCAGCAGTGACCCGGGAGTAACCTACGAGCAGTACTTC; CDR3 protein: CASSDPGVTYEQYF
D gene: .; clone size: few; V gene: TRBV28; J gene: TRBJ2-1; CDR3 DNA: TGTGCCAGCAGTTTAATTGGTGGGAGTCCGCGGGAGCAGTTCTTC; CDR3 protein: CASSLIGGSPREQFF
D gene: TRBD1; clone size: .; V gene: TRBV5-8; J gene: TRBJ1-2; CDR3 DNA: TGTGCCAGCAGCTTGGCTCTGGGACAGTTAACCTATGGCTACACCTTC; CDR3 protein: CASSLALGQLTYGYTF
D gene: .; clone size: few; V gene: TRBV5-6; J gene: TRBJ1-5; CDR3 DNA: TGTGCCAGCAGCTTGCGGGGGTATAGCAATCAGCCCCAGCATTTT; CDR3 protein: CASSLRGYSNQPQHF
D gene: .; clone size: once; V gene: TRBV30; J gene: TRBJ2-7; CDR3 DNA: TGTGCCTGGAACCCGGGAGCCCACGAGCAGTACTTC; CDR3 protein: CAWNPGAHEQYF
D gene: TRBD1; clone size: .; V gene: TRBV7-9; J gene: TRBJ1-1; CDR3 DNA: TGTGCCAGCAGCGTGGGCCAGGGGGACGCTGAAGCTTTCTTT; CDR3 protein: CASSVGQGDAEAFF
D gene: .; clone size: .; V gene: TRBV27; J gene: TRBJ2-1; CDR3 DNA: TGTGCCAGCAGTTTAGTTACAGTTTGGGGCAGTGAGCAGTTCTTC; CDR3 protein: CASSLVTVWGSEQFF
D gene: .; clone size: few; V gene: TRBV19; J gene: TRBJ1-2; CDR3 DNA: TGTGCCAGTAGTATTCTTGGGGCGACTGGCTACACCTTC; CDR3 protein: CASSILGATGYTF
D gene: .; clone size: .; V gene: TRBV28; J gene: TRBJ2-7; CDR3 DNA: TGTGCCAGCAGTTTTCAGAACTACGAGCAGTACTTC; CDR3 protein: CASSFQNYEQYF
D gene: .; clone size: .; V gene: TRBV6-1; J gene: TRBJ1-2; CDR3 DNA: TGTGCCAGCAGTGAACCACCGGACAGTAACTATGGCTACACCTTC; CDR3 protein: CASSEPPDSNYGYTF
D gene: .; clone size: few; V gene: TRBV6-1; J gene: TRBJ1-3; CDR3 DNA: TGTGCCAGCAGTGAAATGGTCAGAGGAAACACCATATATTTT; CDR3 protein: CASSEMVRGNTIYF
D gene: .; clone size: .; V gene: TRBV5-1; J gene: TRBJ1-1; CDR3 DNA: TGCGCCAGCAGCTTGCTGGTGCAGGGGAGGAACACTGAAGCTTTCTTT; CDR3 protein: CASSLLVQGRNTEAFF
D gene: .; clone size: .; V gene: TRBV28; J gene: TRBJ2-7; CDR3 DNA: TGTGCCAGCAGTTGGGCGATCGGCGAGCAGTACTTC; CDR3 protein: CASSWAIGEQYF